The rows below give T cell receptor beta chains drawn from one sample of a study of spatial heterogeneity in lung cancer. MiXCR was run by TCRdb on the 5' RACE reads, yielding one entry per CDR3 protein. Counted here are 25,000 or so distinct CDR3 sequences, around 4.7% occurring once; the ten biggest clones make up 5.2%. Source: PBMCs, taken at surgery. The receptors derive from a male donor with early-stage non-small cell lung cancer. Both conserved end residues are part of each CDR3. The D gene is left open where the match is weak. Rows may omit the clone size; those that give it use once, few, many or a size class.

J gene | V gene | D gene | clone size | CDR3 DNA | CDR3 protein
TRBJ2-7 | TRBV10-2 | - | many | TGCGCCAGCATCGAGTTCCCCAGCTCCTACGAGCAGTACTTC | CASIEFPSSYEQYF
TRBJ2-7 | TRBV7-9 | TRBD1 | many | TGTGCCAGCAGCCGAGGGACAGGGTGGCAGTACGAGCAGTACTTC | CASSRGTGWQYEQYF
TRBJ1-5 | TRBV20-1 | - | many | TGCAGTGCTGGCAGAGGCAATCAGCCCCAGCATTTT | CSAGRGNQPQHF
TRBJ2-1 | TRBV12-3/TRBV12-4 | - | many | TGTGCCAGCAGTCCCGGGACCCTCGTCTACAATGAGCAGTTCTTC | CASSPGTLVYNEQFF
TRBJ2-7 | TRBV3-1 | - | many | TGTGCCAGCAGCTGGGGTGGGGGCGAGCAGTACTTC | CASSWGGGEQYF
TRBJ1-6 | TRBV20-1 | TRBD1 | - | TGCAGTGCTAGAGGGGACAGCAACTATAATTCACCCCTCCACTTT | CSARGDSNYNSPLHF
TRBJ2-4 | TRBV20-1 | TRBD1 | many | TGCAGTGCTAGAGTCCCGGGACAGGCCAAAAACATTCAGTACTTC | CSARVPGQAKNIQYF
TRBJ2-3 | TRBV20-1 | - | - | TGCAGTGCTAGGGCAGATACGCAGTATTTT | CSARADTQYF
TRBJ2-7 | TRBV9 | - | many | TGTGCCAGCAGCGCGACCCTCGGCTCCTACGAGCAGTACTTC | CASSATLGSYEQYF
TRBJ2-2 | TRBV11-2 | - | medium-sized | TGTGCCAGCAGCTTGACAGGGAACACCGGGGAGCTGTTTTTT | CASSLTGNTGELFF
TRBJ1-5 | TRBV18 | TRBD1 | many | TGTGCCAGCTCACCGCCCAACAGGGGGGACCAGCCCCAGCATTTT | CASSPPNRGDQPQHF
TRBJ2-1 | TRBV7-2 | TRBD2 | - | TGTGCCAGCAGCTCGGGACTAGCGCCGAATGAGCAGTTCTTC | CASSSGLAPNEQFF
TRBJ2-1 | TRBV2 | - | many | TGTGCCAGCAGTGAAGAGGCACTAAGGACTTCGCTCTTC | CASSEEALRTSLF
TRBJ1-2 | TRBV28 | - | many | TGTGCCAGCCTCACAGGGACGTTTAACTACACCTTC | CASLTGTFNYTF
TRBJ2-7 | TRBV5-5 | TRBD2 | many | TGTGCCAGCAGCCACCCAGGACTAGCGGACTACGAGCAGTACTTC | CASSHPGLADYEQYF
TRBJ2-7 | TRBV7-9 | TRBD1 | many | TGTGCCAGCAGCTGGGAGACAGGGGTCGACGAGCAGTACTTC | CASSWETGVDEQYF
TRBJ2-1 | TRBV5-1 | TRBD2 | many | TGCGCCAGCAGCTTGGCCGTGCGGGAGGGCTCGAGCTATGAGCAGTTCTTC | CASSLAVREGSSYEQFF
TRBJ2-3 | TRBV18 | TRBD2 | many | TGTGCCAGCTCACCTCGAAACCTAGCGGGAGGCACAGATACGCAGTATTTT | CASSPRNLAGGTDTQYF
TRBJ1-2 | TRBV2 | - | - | TGTGCCAGCAGTGGGAGCAGGGGTGAGACCTTC | CASSGSRGETF
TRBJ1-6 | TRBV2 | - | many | TGTGCCAGCAGTGATGGGGATTCACCCCTCCACTTT | CASSDGDSPLHF
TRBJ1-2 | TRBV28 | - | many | TGTGCCAGCAGCCTCCCCCAGGACAACGGACCGCGTGGCTACACCTTC | CASSLPQDNGPRGYTF
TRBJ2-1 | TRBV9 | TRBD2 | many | TGTGCCAGCAGCGTTCAGGCTAGCGGATCATACAATGAGCAGTTCTTC | CASSVQASGSYNEQFF
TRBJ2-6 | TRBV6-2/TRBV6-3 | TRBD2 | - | TGTGCCAGCACGGTCCCTCGGGGGGCTGGGGCCAACGTCCTGACTTTC | CASTVPRGAGANVLTF
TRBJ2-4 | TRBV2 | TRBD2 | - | TGTGCCAGCAGACTTGATCGGGGGGGCACCAAAAACATTCAGTACTTC | CASRLDRGGTKNIQYF
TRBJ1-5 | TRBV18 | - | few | TGTGCCAGCTCACCCATCGGCTTGTTAGATAGCAATCAGCCCCAGCATTTT | CASSPIGLLDSNQPQHF
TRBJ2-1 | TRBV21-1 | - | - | TGTGCCAGCATCAACTGGGACATCCCCTACAATGAGCAGTTCTTC | CASINWDIPYNEQFF
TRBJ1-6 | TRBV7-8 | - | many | TGTGCCAGCAGCTTAGATAATTCACCCCTCCACTTT | CASSLDNSPLHF
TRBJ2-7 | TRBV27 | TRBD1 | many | TGTGCCAGCAGTCGACGACAGGGGGCAGGGTTCTACGAGCAGTACTTC | CASSRRQGAGFYEQYF
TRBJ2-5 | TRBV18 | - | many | TGTGCCAGCTCACCGTACCGGGAAGAGACCCAGTACTTC | CASSPYREETQYF
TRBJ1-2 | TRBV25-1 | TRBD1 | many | TGTGCCAGCAGTGCAGGGGGGAGTTATGGCTACACCTTC | CASSAGGSYGYTF
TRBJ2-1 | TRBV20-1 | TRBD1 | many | TGCAGTGCACTCCGGACAGGAAGCTCCTACAATGAGCAGTTCTTC | CSALRTGSSYNEQFF
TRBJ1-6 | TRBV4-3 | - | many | TGCGCCAGCAGCCAAAGTACCTTCTCCTATAATTCACCCCTCCACTTT | CASSQSTFSYNSPLHF
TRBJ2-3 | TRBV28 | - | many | TGTGCCAGCAGTTCTGCAGGGGCAGATACGCAGTATTTT | CASSSAGADTQYF
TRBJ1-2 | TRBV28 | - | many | TGTGCCAGCACCGCCGGGCCCCGGGGAGAGTATGGCTACACCTTC | CASTAGPRGEYGYTF
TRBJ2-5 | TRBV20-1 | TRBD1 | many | TGCAGTGCTAGGGTGACAGGGGGGGAGACCCAGTACTTC | CSARVTGGETQYF
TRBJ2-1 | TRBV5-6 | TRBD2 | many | TGTGCCAGCAGCCCAGGGACTAGCGGGGGACCCTACAATGAGCAGTTCTTC | CASSPGTSGGPYNEQFF
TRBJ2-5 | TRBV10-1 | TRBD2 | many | TGCGCCAGCAGTGAGTCCGGGGGGCAAGAGACCCAGTACTTC | CASSESGGQETQYF
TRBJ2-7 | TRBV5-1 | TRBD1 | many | TGCGCCAGCAGCCCCCAAGGGACAGGGAGCTACGAGCAGTACTTC | CASSPQGTGSYEQYF
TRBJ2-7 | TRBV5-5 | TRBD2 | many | TGTGCCAGCAGCTTGGGGAGGGGACTAGCGGGACGGACGGACCTCGGCGAGCAGTACTTC | CASSLGRGLAGRTDLGEQYF
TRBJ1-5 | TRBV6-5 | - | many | TGTGCCAGCAGTCGAACAGGGTTCGGGAATCAGCCCCAGCATTTT | CASSRTGFGNQPQHF
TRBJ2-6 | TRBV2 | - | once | TGTGCCAGCAGTGAAGCGCGAAGTAGCTCTGGGGCCAACGTCCTGACTTTC | CASSEARSSSGANVLTF
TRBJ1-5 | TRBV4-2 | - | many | TGTGCCAGCAGCCAAGATAGCAATCAGCCCCAGCATTTT | CASSQDSNQPQHF
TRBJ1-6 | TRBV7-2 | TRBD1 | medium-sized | TGTGCCAGCGACAGGGGGCAAAGGAATTCACCCCTCCACTTT | CASDRGQRNSPLHF
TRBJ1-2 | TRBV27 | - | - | TGTGCCAGCAGTTTCTCGGGCGGCTATGGCTACACCTTC | CASSFSGGYGYTF
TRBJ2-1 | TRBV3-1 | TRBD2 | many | TGTGCCAGCAGTCCCTCGGGAGCGGGAGCCCACAATGAGCAGTTCTTC | CASSPSGAGAHNEQFF
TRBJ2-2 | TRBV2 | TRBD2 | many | TGTGCCAGCGTAGCGGGGGTGAACACCGGGGAGCTGTTTTTT | CASVAGVNTGELFF
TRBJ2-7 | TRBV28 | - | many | TGTGCCAGCAGTTCCCGAGGTGGGGGCACCACCCCATACGAGCAGTACTTC | CASSSRGGGTTPYEQYF
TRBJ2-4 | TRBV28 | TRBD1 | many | TGTGCCAGCAATAAACGCCGGACAGGGGGTCCCAAAAACATTCAGTACTTC | CASNKRRTGGPKNIQYF
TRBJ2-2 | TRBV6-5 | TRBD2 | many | TGTGCCAGCAGTTACACTAGCGGGAGGGTGAACACCGGGGAGCTGTTTTTT | CASSYTSGRVNTGELFF
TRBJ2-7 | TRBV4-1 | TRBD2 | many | TGCGCCAGCAGCCAAGATCGGGGCGGGAGGGCCTCCTACGAGCAGTACTTC | CASSQDRGGRASYEQYF
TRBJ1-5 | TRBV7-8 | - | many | TGTGCCAGCAGCCCACGCCGGGACTCCAATCAGCCCCAGCATTTT | CASSPRRDSNQPQHF
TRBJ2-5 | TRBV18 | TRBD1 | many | TGTGCCAGCTCACCACGACAGGGGAGGCCTCGAGATATCCAAGAGACCCAGTACTTC | CASSPRQGRPRDIQETQYF
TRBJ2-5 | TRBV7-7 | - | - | TGTGCTAGCAGCTTAGAGGGCAGCTTGGAGACCCAGTACTTC | CASSLEGSLETQYF
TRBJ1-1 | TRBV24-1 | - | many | TGTGCCACCAGTAATGGGGATTTCACTGAAGCTTTCTTT | CATSNGDFTEAFF
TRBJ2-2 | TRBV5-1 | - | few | TGCGCCAGCAGCTTGACTGTCACCGGGGAGCTGTTTTTT | CASSLTVTGELFF